This T cell receptor (beta chain) appears in the sequencing data of a study of PD-1 blockade in classical Hodgkin lymphoma. Study findings and constraints: There remain no defined causes for the repertoire differences, which possibly reflect disease activity or prior therapy. TCR diversity at baseline was reported to be reduced in newly diagnosed patients relative to healthy donors.

Time point meaning: newly diagnosed, previously untreated cHL patient sample. Magnetic negative selection was used to purify CD8+ T cells from thawed PBMCs. From germline, CDR1 is MNHEY and CDR2 SMNVEV (reference sequence). V was pared by 5 bases and J by 5 bases, with 12 bases of the junction left unmatched. CDR3 length: 18 amino acids. Clones were sequenced by immunoSEQ multiplex PCR, and TCRdb holds only the in-frame ones, with some missing. The sample lists 12,000 to 15,000 clones, 90% to 95% seen once, with approximately 5% in the top ten. Of note for this clone: The antigen is undetermined.

The chain recombines TRBV27 with TRBJ2-3; 14 bases agree with TRBD2. The receptor's source is a human donor with classical Hodgkin lymphoma. The sequenced sample consisted of CD8+ T cells from blood. CDR3 protein: CASSKPSPGLAGVDTQYF. The CDR3 DNA reads as TGTGCCAGCAGTAAACCTTCTCCGGGACTAGCGGGAGTAGATACGCAGTATTTT.